Shown below are 26 T cell receptor beta chains from a single sample sequenced in a study of shared clonotypes between healthy human individuals. Profiled with immunoSEQ multiplex PCR; TCRdb holds only in-frame clones, not every one. The sample contains around 1,900,000 clones, just under 95% of which appear only once. CD45RO-negative, CCR7-positively selected cells formed the naive CD8 fraction, excluding terminally differentiated effector memory CD45RA+ cells. The sample taken for sequencing was naive CD8+ T cells from PBMCs. Receptor source: a man younger than 35 in good health. Some clones in this sample may be carry-over from other donors' samples.

The rearrangement uses TRBV9 and TRBJ2-1; D uncertain. Deletions cut 1 base from V and 5 bases from J, with 19 bases between. The germline V gene encodes CDR1 SGDLS and CDR2 YYNGEE. The CDR3 contains 17 residues. The CDR3 loop reads CASSVRFLGTPDNEQFF. In nucleotides, the CDR3 is TGTGCCAGCAGCGTAAGGTTCCTGGGTACTCCTGACAATGAGCAGTTCTTC.

The chain uses TRBV7-9 and TRBJ2-1; 7 bases match TRBD2. This CDR3 spans 12 amino acids. Germline V gives CDR1 SEHNR, CDR2 FQNEAQ (reference sequence). The trim removed 3 bases at V and 11 bases at J, leaving 4 bases unmatched. Written as DNA, the CDR3 is TGTGCCAGCAGCTTCGGGACTACTCAGCAGTTCTTC. Its translation is CASSFGTTQQFF.

The rearrangement links TRBV7-2 to TRBJ2-3; 13 nucleotides align to TRBD2. V lost 6 bases to trimming and J lost 7 bases; unmatched junction nucleotides: 7. Germline loops: CDR1 SGHTA, CDR2 FQGNSA. CDR3 length: 15 amino acids. CDR3 nucleotides: TGTGCCAGCAGAAGACTAGCGGGAGGTCGGTATACGCAGTATTTT. This encodes CASRRLAGGRYTQYF.

The chain employs TRBV6-6 and TRBJ2-7; maybe TRBD1 (5 bases). Trimming removed 0 bases from V and 4 bases from J, with 16 bases in between. This CDR3 spans 16 amino acids. Germline-derived CDR1 and CDR2 are MNHNY and SVGAGI (reference sequence). The CDR3 loop is CASSYSIGVLEYEQYF. The CDR3 DNA reads TGTGCCAGCAGTTACTCGATAGGGGTCCTGGAATACGAGCAGTACTTC.

This chain uses TRBV27 with TRBJ2-5, with TRBD2 matching over 7 bases. The DNA end is a closer match to TRBJ2-7, so the J assignment may be wrong. The CDR3 is 13 residues long. CDR1 and CDR2 from the germline V gene are MNHEY and SMNVEV (reference sequence). The CDR3, as DNA: TGTGCCAGCAGGGGCGGGAGCTCCTACGAGCAGTACTTC. It translates to CASRGGSSYEQYF.

The V call is TRBV28, the J call TRBJ2-1; the match to TRBD2 covers 10 bases. Germline V gives CDR1 MDHEN, CDR2 SYDVKM. V lost 8 bases to trimming and J lost 5 bases; unmatched junction nucleotides: 6. This CDR3 has 14 residues. This CDR3 reads CASLSGRSHNEQFF. In DNA, the CDR3 is TGTGCCAGCCTTAGCGGGAGGTCCCACAATGAGCAGTTCTTC.

The chain links TRBV9 to TRBJ2-1, with D perhaps given as TRBD1 or TRBD2 (5 bases each). Trimming removed 3 bases at V and 6 bases at J, with 16 bases between. The CDR3 has 15 amino acids. Germline assignment: CDR1 SGDLS and CDR2 YYNGEE. The CDR3 coding sequence is TGTGCCAGCAGCGGCCACCCGGGACGCACCAATGAGCAGTTCTTC. Protein product: CASSGHPGRTNEQFF.

The chain uses TRBV5-6 and TRBJ2-5; TRBD2 agrees at 7 bases. J gave up 3 bases and V 6 bases, and 8 bases lay outside the gene matches. The CDR3 extends over 14 amino acids. Germline CDR1 SGHDT, CDR2 YYEEEE. The CDR3 DNA reads as TGTGCCAGCACTCTAGCGGAGAGTGAAGAGACCCAGTACTTC. As protein: CASTLAESEETQYF.

Worth noting for this clone: The germline gene is not matched at one end of the junction; a read error may be the cause. The chain has TRBV4-1 and TRBJ1-4; possibly TRBD1 for D (6 bases). There are 15 residues in the CDR3. CDR1 is MGHRA, CDR2 YSYEKL, per germline. The CDR3 coding sequence is TGCGCCAGCAGCCCCTTATGGGGGGCTAACGAAAAACTGTTTTTT. It specifies CASSPLWGANEKLFF.

The gene calls are TRBV9 and TRBJ2-3; perhaps TRBD2 as D (6 bases). V was pared by 5 bases and J by 10 bases, with 17 bases between. Looked up from germline, CDR1 is SGDLS and CDR2 is YYNGEE. The CDR3 covers 13 residues. This CDR3 is CASSAHPGEAQYF. DNA for the CDR3: TGTGCCAGCAGTGCCCACCCGGGAGAGGCGCAGTATTTT.

In nucleotides, the CDR3 is TGTGCCAGCAGCTTTGACAGGGAAAACACCGGGGAGCTGTTTTTT. Its translation is CASSFDRENTGELFF. J is TRBJ2-2 and V is TRBV13; 7 positions match TRBD1. The germline CDR1 and CDR2 sequences are PRHDT and FYEKMQ (reference sequence). The CDR3 runs 15 residues. The V and J ends lost 3 bases and 2 bases, in that order; junction bases with no gene match: 3.

The chain carries TRBV5-1 and TRBJ1-1, with D perhaps matching TRBD1 (6 bases). The germline V gene encodes CDR1 SGHRS and CDR2 YFSETQ. V was clipped by 0 bases and J by 0 bases, with 9 bases between them. The CDR3 has 15 residues. The chain's CDR3 is CASSLEDSMNTEAFF. The CDR3 DNA follows: TGCGCCAGCAGCTTGGAGGACAGCATGAACACTGAAGCTTTCTTT.

The rearrangement links TRBV7-9 to TRBJ1-4; D is uncertain. Looked up from germline, CDR1 is SEHNR and CDR2 is FQNEAQ (reference sequence). V lost 5 bases to trimming and J lost 3 bases, with 13 bases between them. There are 15 residues in the CDR3. The CDR3 sequence: CASSPTVEPNEKLFF. CDR3 bases: TGTGCCAGCAGCCCAACTGTGGAGCCTAATGAAAAACTGTTTTTT. The full variable domain, in which reference TRBV7-9 and TRBJ1-4 provide the parts outside the CDR3, is DTGVSQNPRHKITKRGQNVTFRCDPISEHNRLYWYRQTLGQGPEFLTYFQNEAQLEKSRLLSDRFSAERPKGSFSTLEIQRTEQGDSAMYLCASSPTVEPNEKLFFGSGTQLSVL.

The chain has TRBV11-2 and TRBJ1-5; 8 positions match TRBD1. The CDR3 is 16 amino acids. The germline V gene encodes CDR1 SGHAT and CDR2 FQNNGV. V shed 6 bases and J 2 bases; nucleotides not matched to a gene: 9. The CDR3 nucleotides read TGTGCCAGCAGGGAGTGGACAGGGAGAGGCAATCAGCCCCAGCATTTT. It specifies CASREWTGRGNQPQHF.

The chain couples TRBV13 to TRBJ2-2, with TRBD2 identical over 10 bases. Trimming at V came to 2 bases and at J to 5 bases, leaving 5 bases not matched to a gene. This CDR3 spans 16 amino acids. Germline CDR1 reads PRHDT; CDR2 reads FYEKMQ (reference sequence). CDR3 in DNA: TGTGCCAGCAGCTTATCACTAGCGGGGACGACCGGGGAGCTGTTTTTT. Amino acids: CASSLSLAGTTGELFF.

The rearrangement links TRBV4-1 to TRBJ1-2, with TRBD1 matching 11 bases. From germline, CDR1 is MGHRA and CDR2 YSYEKL. The ends lost 5 bases at V and 6 bases at J; junction bases unmatched: 5. CDR3 size: 14 residues. CDR3 residues: CASSSRTGGNGYTF. The DNA of the CDR3 is TGCGCCAGCAGCAGCCGGACAGGGGGCAATGGCTACACCTTC.

The rearrangement uses TRBV5-5 and TRBJ2-7; D is uncertain. The CDR3 length is 14 residues. V lost 3 bases and J lost 1, with 11 bases in between. The germline gives CDR1 SGHKS, CDR2 YYEKEE (reference sequence). The CDR3 loop reads CASSSETASYEQYF. DNA for the CDR3: TGTGCCAGCAGCTCAGAAACAGCGTCCTACGAGCAGTACTTC.

V gene TRBV11-2 combines with J gene TRBJ1-4; D perhaps matches TRBD1 (5 bases). Trimming pared 3 bases from V and 6 bases from J, leaving 14 bases between. The germline gives CDR1 SGHAT, CDR2 FQNNGV. This CDR3 has 15 amino acids. CDR3 sequence reads: CASSLYPGLHEKLFF. DNA of the CDR3: TGTGCCAGCAGCTTGTACCCGGGACTGCATGAAAAACTGTTTTTT.

The chain carries TRBV27 and TRBJ1-1; a weak D match, TRBD1 (6 bases). The CDR3 consists of 12 residues. Germline V CDR1 and CDR2: MNHEY, SMNVEV (reference sequence). V was pared by 7 bases and J by 4 bases, with 10 bases between. The DNA for the CDR3 is TGTGCCAGCAACAGGGTATCCACTGAAGCTTTCTTT. Translating gives CASNRVSTEAFF.

This rearrangement joins TRBV19 to TRBJ2-7, with a weak D call TRBD2 (6 bases). Trimming took 5 bases from V and 5 from J, leaving 19 bases between them. The CDR3 has 15 amino acids. The germline V gene encodes CDR1 LNHDA and CDR2 SQIVND (reference sequence). CDR3 amino acids: CASSPFGGGGDEQYF. In nucleotides, the CDR3 is TGTGCCAGTAGTCCATTTGGGGGTGGAGGGGACGAGCAGTACTTC.

The chain joins TRBV13 to TRBJ2-3; 10 bases align to TRBD2. CDR1 PRHDT and CDR2 FYEKMQ come from the germline V gene (reference sequence). V gave up 4 bases and J gave up 1 base; unmatched junction bases: 2. The CDR3 is 15 amino acids. The CDR3 protein is CASSSSGSGTDTQYF. In DNA, the CDR3 is TGTGCCAGCAGCTCTAGCGGGAGTGGCACAGATACGCAGTATTTT.

The chain uses TRBV27 and TRBJ2-5; 7 bases map to TRBD2. Unmatched junction bases numbered 11, after V lost 6 bases and J lost 4 bases. CDR1 and CDR2 (germline): MNHEY, SMNVEV (reference sequence). The CDR3 covers 15 residues. The CDR3 sequence is CASRPFAGVGETQYF. CDR3 nucleotides: TGTGCCAGCAGACCTTTTGCGGGGGTAGGAGAGACCCAGTACTTC.

J is TRBJ2-5 and V is TRBV9; tentatively, D is TRBD2 (6 bases). V lost 4 bases to trimming and J lost 5 bases, with 18 bases between them. This CDR3 is built from 15 residues. The germline gives CDR1 SGDLS, CDR2 YYNGEE. Here the CDR3 DNA reads TGTGCCAGCAGCCCCGGGACTCGAGAAGGGGAGACCCAGTACTTC. Its translation is CASSPGTREGETQYF.

In DNA form, the CDR3 reads TGTGCCAGCAGTGATTGGCCCAGTAACTATGGCTACACCTTC. Translation gives CASSDWPSNYGYTF. V gene TRBV6-1 combines with J gene TRBJ1-2; D call uncertain. Germline CDR1 and CDR2: MNHNS and SASEGT. V was pared by 3 bases and J by 1 base, with 9 bases between. The CDR3 is 14 amino acids.

The chain couples TRBV7-9 to TRBJ2-1; D is ambiguous. This CDR3 is built from 16 residues. Germline assignment: CDR1 SEHNR and CDR2 FQNEAQ (reference sequence). With 0 bases removed from V and 2 bases from J, the gap between germline ends came to 11 bases. The CDR3 loop reads CASSLAGPPPYNEQFF. CDR3 DNA: TGTGCCAGCAGCTTAGCCGGGCCCCCGCCCTACAATGAGCAGTTCTTC.

This chain joins TRBV28 and TRBJ1-5; D possibly corresponds to TRBD1 (5 bases). The V and J ends lost 1 base and 3 bases respectively, with 19 bases between them. The germline V gene encodes CDR1 MDHEN and CDR2 SYDVKM. This CDR3 is 18 amino acids long. The CDR3 bases are TGTGCCAGCAGTTTATTACCCGGTTTTGGGGGTTCCAATCAGCCCCAGCATTTT. Translation: CASSLLPGFGGSNQPQHF.